This entry lists 4 T cell receptor beta chains sequenced from one sample in a study of T cells in Graves' hyperthyroidism and ophthalmopathy. The source material, RNA transcripts, was used to amplify TCR beta CDR3 regions. In the first-round RT-PCR of the TCR CDR3, the HTBI primer set was used. Each CDR3 protein is one row after TCRdb ran MiXCR on the multiplex PCR reads. The data hold hundreds of thousands of distinct CDR3 sequences, with roughly 20% observed a single time. Sequenced input: blood. These receptors all stem from a man aged 50-60 years with Graves' ophthalmopathy.

This chain links TRBV24-1 with TRBJ2-5; D is unresolved. The ends were cut back, 12 bases at V and 2 bases at J, with 12 bases in the middle. CDR1 and CDR2 (germline): KGHDR, SFDVKD. The CDR3 is 12 amino acids. This CDR3 reads CAPGRCQETQYF. The CDR3 bases are TGTGCCCCTGGACGGTGTCAAGAGACCCAGTACTTC.

V and J are TRBV28 and TRBJ2-6; D possibly corresponds to TRBD2 (6 bases). CDR1 MDHEN and CDR2 SYDVKM come from the germline V gene. Between the trimmed V and J ends, which lost 6 bases and 0 bases, there was a span of 12 bases. The CDR3 runs to 16 residues. As DNA, the CDR3 is TGTGCCAGCAGCCCCCCCGGGGGCTCTGGGGCCAACGTCCTGACTTTC. Its translation: CASSPPGGSGANVLTF.

A remark on this clonotype: One end of the junction is discordant with germline, which a read error may explain. The rearrangement links TRBV7-9 to TRBJ2-5; 8 bases are a match to TRBD2. The CDR3 loop spans 14 amino acids. Germline V CDR1 and CDR2: SEHNR, FQNEAQ (reference sequence). In DNA form, the CDR3 reads TGTGCCGGCAGCTTAGCGGGGTACCAAGAGACCCAGTACTTC. It codes for CAGSLAGYQETQYF.

With regard to this clonotype: Germline and junction disagree at one end, which may indicate a read error. V is TRBV30 and J is TRBJ1-6, with a weak D call TRBD1 (6 bases). This CDR3 has 12 amino acids. Germline-derived CDR1 and CDR2 are GTSNPN and SVGIG (reference sequence). CDR3 sequence: CAWGDNNSPPHF. The CDR3 DNA reads as TGTGCCTGGGGGGACAACAATTCACCCCCCCACTTT.